This T cell receptor beta chain was identified in a study of blood T cell repertoires in COVID-19. Clones were sequenced by immunoSEQ multiplex PCR, and TCRdb holds only the in-frame ones, with some missing. The sample consists of fewer than 200,000 clones, about 88% of them appearing once. Trimming removed 1 base at V and 1 base at J, with 10 bases between. CDR1 is SGHTA, CDR2 FQGNSA, per germline. The CDR3 is made up of 15 amino acids. Each participant's cohort was designated according to participant-reported clinical history. This sequence originates from a human donor with acute COVID-19. The donor label of this sample is uncertain. Sequencing was done on a sample of PBMCs or T cells enriched from blood (not recorded which). The rearrangement links TRBV7-2 to TRBJ1-1, with D perhaps matching TRBD1 (6 bases). CDR3: CASSLDGGRNTEAFF. CDR3 nucleotide sequence: TGTGCCAGCAGCTTAGATGGGGGCAGGAACACTGAAGCTTTCTTT.